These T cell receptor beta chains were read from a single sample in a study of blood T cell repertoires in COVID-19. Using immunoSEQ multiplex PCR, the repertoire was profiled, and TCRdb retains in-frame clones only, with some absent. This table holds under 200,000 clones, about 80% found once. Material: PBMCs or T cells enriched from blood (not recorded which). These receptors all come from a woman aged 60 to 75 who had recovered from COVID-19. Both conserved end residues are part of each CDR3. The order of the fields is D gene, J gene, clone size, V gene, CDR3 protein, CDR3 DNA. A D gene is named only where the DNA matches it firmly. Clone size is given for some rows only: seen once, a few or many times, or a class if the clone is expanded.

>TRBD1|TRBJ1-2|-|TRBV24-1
CATSDRQGSGYTF
TGTGCCACCAGTGATCGACAGGGTAGCGGCTACACCTTC
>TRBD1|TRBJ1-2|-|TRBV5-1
CASGDSFGYTF
TGCGCCAGTGGGGACAGTTTTGGCTACACCTTC
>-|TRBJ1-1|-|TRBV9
CASSSPGLGTEAFF
TGTGCCAGCAGCTCGCCAGGGTTGGGCACTGAAGCTTTCTTT
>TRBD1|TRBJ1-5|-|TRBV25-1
CASSELGQGNIINQPQHF
TGTGCCAGCAGTGAACTCGGACAGGGTAATATCATCAATCAGCCCCAGCATTTT
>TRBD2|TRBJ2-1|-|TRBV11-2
CASSLRTGGLGYNEQFF
TGTGCCAGCAGCTTACGTACGGGGGGTCTAGGCTACAATGAGCAGTTCTTC
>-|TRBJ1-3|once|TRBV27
CASSVVPGEEWPGNTIYF
TGTGCCAGCAGTGTAGTCCCAGGGGAAGAGTGGCCTGGAAACACCATATATTTT
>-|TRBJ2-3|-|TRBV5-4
CASSRRGYTDTQYF
TGTGCCAGCAGCCGAAGGGGGTACACAGATACGCAGTATTTT
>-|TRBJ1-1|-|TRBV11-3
CASSLGSRGEAFF
TGTGCCAGCAGCTTAGGGTCCAGGGGCGAAGCTTTCTTT
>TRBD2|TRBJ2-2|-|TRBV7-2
CASSSRASGTAGELFF
TGTGCCAGCAGCTCCAGGGCTAGCGGGACGGCCGGGGAGCTGTTTTTT
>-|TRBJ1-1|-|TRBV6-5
CASSSLGLLMQGAFF
TGTGCCAGCAGTTCGTTAGGACTGCTAATGCAAGGAGCTTTCTTT
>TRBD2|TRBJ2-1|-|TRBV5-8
CASSLGLAGGQSYNEQFF
TGTGCCAGCAGCTTGGGGCTAGCGGGGGGACAATCCTACAATGAGCAGTTCTTC
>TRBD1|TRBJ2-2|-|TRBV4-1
CASSRPGGVDTGELFF
TGCGCCAGCAGCCGCCCAGGGGGCGTAGACACCGGGGAGCTGTTTTTT
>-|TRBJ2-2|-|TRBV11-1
CASSLGSSALGELFF
TGTGCCAGCAGCTTAGGCTCGAGCGCCCTCGGGGAGCTGTTTTTT
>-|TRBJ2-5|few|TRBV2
CASSEGNRIERETQYF
TGTGCCAGCAGTGAGGGGAACAGGATTGAAAGGGAGACCCAGTACTTC
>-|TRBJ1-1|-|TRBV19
CASSQDWTEAFF
TGTGCCAGTAGTCAGGATTGGACTGAAGCTTTCTTT
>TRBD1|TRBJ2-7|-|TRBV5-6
CASSFGTGTYEQYF
TGTGCCAGCAGCTTCGGGACAGGTACCTACGAGCAGTACTTC
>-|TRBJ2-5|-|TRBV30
CAWSSNGGETQYF
TGTGCCTGGAGTTCAAACGGGGGAGAGACCCAGTACTTC
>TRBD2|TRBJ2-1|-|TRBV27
CASSLSRGEDEQFF
TGTGCCAGCAGTTTATCGCGGGGGGAGGATGAGCAGTTCTTC
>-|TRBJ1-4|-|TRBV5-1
CASRAVKSDEKLFF
TGCGCCAGCAGGGCTGTTAAGTCCGATGAAAAACTGTTTTTT
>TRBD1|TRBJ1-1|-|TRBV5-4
CASSADRGTEAFF
TGTGCCAGCAGCGCGGACAGGGGCACTGAAGCTTTCTTT
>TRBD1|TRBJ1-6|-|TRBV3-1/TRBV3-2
CASPGKQGANSPLHF
TGTGCCAGCCCTGGGAAACAGGGGGCCAATTCACCCCTCCACTTT
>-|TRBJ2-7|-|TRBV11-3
CARRDLTSYEQYF
TGTGCCAGGCGGGACTTGACCTCCTACGAGCAGTACTTC
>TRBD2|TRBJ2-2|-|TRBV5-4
CAVAGGPTGELFF
TGTGCTGTAGCGGGGGGGCCCACCGGGGAGCTGTTTTTT
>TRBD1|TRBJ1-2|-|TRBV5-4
CASSKDRGPGYGYTF
TGTGCCAGCAGCAAGGACAGGGGGCCGGGCTATGGCTACACCTTC
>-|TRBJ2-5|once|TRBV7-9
CASSFTRQETQYF
TGTGCCTCTTCGTTTACACGTCAAGAGACCCAGTACTTC
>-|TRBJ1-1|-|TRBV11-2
CASRINMNTEAFF
TGTGCCAGCAGGATAAACATGAACACTGAAGCTTTCTTT
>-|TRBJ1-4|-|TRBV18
CASSPEWGANEKLFF
TGTGCCAGCTCACCTGAGTGGGGAGCTAATGAAAAACTGTTTTTT
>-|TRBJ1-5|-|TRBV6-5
CASSYSASNQPQHF
TGTGCCAGCAGTTACAGCGCCAGCAATCAGCCCCAGCATTTT
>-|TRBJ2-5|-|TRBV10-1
CASSEPSGTSAQETQYF
TGCGCCAGCAGTGAGCCATCTGGGACATCCGCTCAAGAGACCCAGTACTTC
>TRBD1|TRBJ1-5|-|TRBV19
CASSPRQGGDQPQHF
TGTGCCAGTAGTCCCCGACAGGGAGGCGATCAGCCCCAGCATTTT
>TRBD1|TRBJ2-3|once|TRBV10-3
CAISGYATGDQDTQYF
TGTGCCATCAGTGGGTACGCGACAGGGGATCAGGATACGCAGTATTTT